This TCR beta chain was profiled in a study of identical twins. Study-level results: Model-predicted out-of-frame TCR alpha sharing fell below observed values in monozygotic twins. Conclusions were based on cross-sectional statistical analysis, without following the same donors. Diverse VJ usage suggested most zero-insertion clonotypes were not invariant T cells.

This clonotype was detected only a few times. Antigen unknown. Trimming took 0 bases from V and 4 from J; bases not matched to a gene: 10. The germline gives CDR1 KGHSH, CDR2 LQKENI. This CDR3 is built from 18 residues. Template switching added a universal primer site, and cDNA bore unique molecular identifiers. TCRdb called the 5' RACE reads again in MiXCR, with one record for every CDR3 protein. In the table there are about 1.7 million distinct CDR3 sequences, about 31% of which are singletons. The V call is TRBV18, the J call TRBJ2-4, with 9 bases identical to TRBD1. This TCR came from a newborn girl in good health. The source material was cord blood. CDR3 amino acids: CASSPPGTGGAPKNIQYF. DNA for the CDR3: TGTGCCAGCTCACCACCGGGAACAGGGGGCGCCCCGAAAAACATTCAGTACTTC.